This T cell receptor (beta chain) was retrieved from a study of T cells after yellow fever vaccination. One entry per CDR3 protein results from TCRdb running MiXCR on the 5' RACE reads. Found here are around 500,000 distinct CDR3 sequences, 21% of them singletons; the top ten hold roughly 16%. Whole-study findings and limits: A limited proportion of clonotypes was detected within both the CD4 and CD8 compartments.

CDR1 is DFQATT and CDR2 is SNEGSKA in the germline V gene (reference sequence). V was pared by 4 bases and J by 3 bases, with 12 bases between. This CDR3 spans 13 amino acids. This clonotype was seen more than once but under ten times. Antigen: not known. Material: PBMCs, obtained roughly 20 days after the first yellow fever vaccination. This TCR derives from a man aged 18 to 29 who received the YFV17D yellow fever vaccine. This chain joins TRBV20-1 and TRBJ2-5, with D perhaps TRBD1 (6 bases). CDR3 sequence: CSAKGTPKETQYF. Written as DNA, the CDR3 is TGCAGTGCTAAGGGGACACCCAAAGAGACCCAGTACTTC.